Following are 5 T cell receptor beta chains from one sample sequenced in a study of post-analysis software for immune sequencing data. Broader study findings: Patients carried roughly 5 TRBV segments more frequently than controls did, and TRBV5-6, TRBV5-1 and TRBV20-1 were among them.

Included in the TCR beta cDNA libraries were unique molecular identifiers. MiXCR, applied by TCRdb to the PCR reads, yields one record per CDR3 protein. The sample consists of some 260,000 distinct CDR3 sequences, about 38% of them appearing once. These receptors are not linked to any known antigen. Material: blood. Receptor source: a girl aged 5-17 years with multiple sclerosis.

This clonotype was recorded many times. Here the CDR3 DNA reads TGTGCCAGCAGGGAGGACATCGGCTCCTACAATGAGCAGTTCTTC. Encoded protein: CASREDIGSYNEQFF. The V and J genes are TRBV12-3 or TRBV12-4 and TRBJ2-1; D may be TRBD1 or TRBD2 (5 bases each). The CDR3 contains 15 residues. Trimming left V 6 bases short and J 0 bases short, with 12 bases between.

This clonotype was recorded at least ten times. The rearrangement links TRBV5-1 to TRBJ2-4, with a weak D call TRBD1 (6 bases). Germline-derived CDR1 and CDR2 are SGHRS and YFSETQ. With 4 bases removed from V and 1 base from J, the gap between germline ends came to 18 bases. This CDR3 has 17 residues. The CDR3 loop is CASSASTGQGAKNIQYF. The CDR3 DNA is TGCGCCAGCAGCGCGAGTACAGGGCAGGGGGCCAAAAACATTCAGTACTTC.

In this sample, this clonotype turned up many times. The CDR3, as DNA: TGCGCCAGCAGCTGGGCCGGAAGGGGCACCTACAATGAGCAGTTCTTC. Its translation is CASSWAGRGTYNEQFF. The rearrangement uses TRBV5-1 and TRBJ2-1; possibly TRBD1 for D (5 bases). Per germline, CDR1 SGHRS and CDR2 YFSETQ. The CDR3 totals 16 residues. V lost 3 bases and J 2 bases, leaving 15 bases between the germline ends.

V gene TRBV11-1 combines with J gene TRBJ2-7; 14 positions agree with TRBD2. CDR1 is SGHAT, CDR2 FQDESV, per germline (reference sequence). The length of the CDR3 is 21 residues. V lost 1 base and J lost 2; bases outside the gene matches: 16. The CDR3 DNA reads as TGTGCCAGCAGCTTAGACCCCAAGGGACTAGCGGGGGTGAATCCTCCCTACGAGCAGTACTTC. Encoded protein: CASSLDPKGLAGVNPPYEQYF.

At least ten counts were recorded for this clonotype. The chain employs TRBV20-1 and TRBJ2-3; weak D call: TRBD2 (5 bases). V was trimmed by 1 base and J by 0 bases, leaving 14 bases between them. The CDR3 extends over 16 amino acids. CDR1 and CDR2 (germline): DFQATT, SNEGSKA (reference sequence). This CDR3 reads CSARAGMARSTDTQYF. The DNA for the CDR3 is TGCAGTGCTAGAGCCGGGATGGCGCGGAGCACAGATACGCAGTATTTT.